Listed below are T cell receptor beta chains from one sample, sequenced in a study of Ad26.COV2.S vaccination and SARS-CoV-2 variants. The protocol was immunoSEQ multiplex PCR, while the TCRdb copy is restricted to in-frame clones and leaves out a portion. The sample lists a few hundred thousand clones, roughly 80% seen once, with about 8% in the top ten. Sequenced material: peripheral blood, taken in a trial of Ad26.COV2.S vaccine versus placebo. These receptors originate from a person between 18 and 59 years old who received the Ad26.COV2.S COVID-19 vaccine or a placebo. CDR3s include the opening cysteine and the closing phenylalanine or tryptophan. The D gene is left open where the match is weak. Clone size is stated in some rows and not others, as once, few, many or a class when expanded.

>TRBV11-2|TRBJ1-4|.|.
TGTGCCAGCAGCTTAGGGGCAGTTCTTAAAGGTGAAAAACTGTTTTTT
CASSLGAVLKGEKLFF
>TRBV12-5|TRBJ2-3|.|.
TGTGCTAGTGGTTTGCCCGGGGTCACGCAGTATTTT
CASGLPGVTQYF
>TRBV19|TRBJ1-2|.|.
TGTGCCAGTAGTATAACCCAGGGACGTAGCTTTAACTATGGCTACACCTTC
CASSITQGRSFNYGYTF
>TRBV11-1|TRBJ2-3|once|TRBD1
TGTGCCAGCAGATCCCGACAGGGGGCGCGGGGGACGCAGTATTTT
CASRSRQGARGTQYF
>TRBV27|TRBJ1-4|.|.
TGTGCCAGCACTTCCCTCGACAGAGCAACTAATGAAAAACTGTTTTTT
CASTSLDRATNEKLFF
>TRBV11-2|TRBJ1-2|.|.
TGTGCCAGCAGCTTTGGCATTTCGAGGGATGGCTACACCTTC
CASSFGISRDGYTF
>TRBV7-2|TRBJ2-5|.|TRBD1
TGTGCCAGCAGCTTACTCCGGACAGGGGTAGGGGAGACCCAGTACTTC
CASSLLRTGVGETQYF
>TRBV2|TRBJ1-3|once|TRBD1
TGTGCCAGCAGTGCCGGGACAGGGTCTGGAAACACCATATATTTT
CASSAGTGSGNTIYF
>TRBV7-9|TRBJ2-7|many|.
TGTGCCAGCAGCTTAGCGCCCGGGGGTCGGTCCTACGAGCAGTACTTC
CASSLAPGGRSYEQYF
>TRBV6-2/TRBV6-3|TRBJ1-5|.|.
TGTGCCAGCAGTCTTCCCCTCGCCTACCAGCATTTT
CASSLPLAYQHF
>TRBV6-5|TRBJ1-2|.|.
TGTGCCAGCAGTTACTCGGTCGGATCTAACTATGGCTACACCTTC
CASSYSVGSNYGYTF
>TRBV6-4|TRBJ1-5|.|.
TGTGCCAGCAGTGACACGCCTTATCAGCCCCAGCATTTT
CASSDTPYQPQHF
>TRBV4-2|TRBJ2-1|.|TRBD1
TGTGCCAGCAGCCAAGATCGGCCGGGACAGGGGGGGGATGAGCAGTTCTTC
CASSQDRPGQGGDEQFF
>TRBV6-5|TRBJ2-3|.|.
TGTGCCAGCAACCGACTTGTGACAGATACGCAGTATTTT
CASNRLVTDTQYF
>TRBV14|TRBJ2-2|once|TRBD1
TGTGCTTGGGACAGGGAGAACACCGGGGAGCTGTTTTTT
CAWDRENTGELFF
>TRBV7-2|TRBJ2-1|.|TRBD1
TGTGCCAGCAGCTTAGGAGGGGGCGAGCAGTTCTTC
CASSLGGGEQFF
>TRBV5-6|TRBJ2-1|.|.
TGTGCCAGCAGCTTGGGCACTACTCCGCAGTTCTTC
CASSLGTTPQFF
>TRBV2|TRBJ2-5|.|.
TGTGCCAGCAGGCGAGGGATCCAAGAGACCCAGTACTTC
CASRRGIQETQYF
>TRBV3-1/TRBV3-2|TRBJ1-1|.|TRBD1
TGTGCCAGCAGCCTCCAGGGGGCTGAAGCTTTCTTT
CASSLQGAEAFF
>TRBV19|TRBJ1-5|few|.
TGTGCCAGTAGTATATTAGGGGGCAATCAGCCCCAGCATTTT
CASSILGGNQPQHF
>TRBV4-3|TRBJ1-5|.|TRBD1
TGCGCCAGCAGCCAAGAATGGTTGGCGCAGGGGGCTGGACAGCCCCAGCATTTT
CASSQEWLAQGAGQPQHF
>TRBV7-9|TRBJ2-2|.|TRBD1
TGTGCCAGTCTACCGCGGGACAGGGTTAACACCGGGGAGCTGTTTTTT
CASLPRDRVNTGELFF
>TRBV5-4|TRBJ2-2|.|TRBD2
TGTGCCAGCACTAGCGGGGCCGGGGAGCTGTTTTTT
CASTSGAGELFF
>TRBV29-1|TRBJ1-1|.|TRBD1
TGCAGCGTTACTCACAGGGGATTGAACACTGAAGCTTTCTTT
CSVTHRGLNTEAFF
>TRBV11-1|TRBJ2-1|.|TRBD2
TGTGCCAGCAGCTTAGAACTAGCGGGGGTCAATGAGCAGTTCTTC
CASSLELAGVNEQFF
>TRBV5-1|TRBJ1-6|.|.
TGCGCCAGCAGCTTGAGGGGAGCGAGCTCCTATAATTCACCCCTCCACTTT
CASSLRGASSYNSPLHF
>TRBV6-5|TRBJ1-6|once|.
TGTGCCAGCAGTTACGAACTTCGCGGGAATTCACCCCTCCACTTT
CASSYELRGNSPLHF
>TRBV30|TRBJ1-1|.|.
TGTGCCTTACGTCCGGGGGCGTCCCCTATGAACACTGAAGCTTTCTTT
CALRPGASPMNTEAFF
>TRBV15|TRBJ2-1|.|TRBD2
TGTGCCACCAGCGTCCACGCGGGGGGGCAGGATGAGCAGTTCTTC
CATSVHAGGQDEQFF
>TRBV18|TRBJ1-1|few|.
TGTGCCAGCCTACGCGGCGGGGAACGAGGGCCTGGAGCTTTCTTT
CASLRGGERGPGAFF
>TRBV4-3|TRBJ2-5|.|.
TGCGCCAGCAGCCTTTTCTCCAAAGAGACCCAGTACTTC
CASSLFSKETQYF
>TRBV19|TRBJ1-1|.|.
TGTGCCAGTAGTATGGTCAGGGGTCCTGAAGCTTTCTTT
CASSMVRGPEAFF
>TRBV7-2|TRBJ2-3|.|.
TGTGCCAGCAGCTTCATGGATACGCAGTATTTT
CASSFMDTQYF
>TRBV3-1/TRBV3-2|TRBJ1-2|.|.
TGTGCCAGCAGCCAAGATCACAGATATGGCTACACCTTC
CASSQDHRYGYTF
>TRBV27|TRBJ2-3|.|.
TGTGCCAGCACCGGCGGTGGGAGCACAGATACGCAGTATTTT
CASTGGGSTDTQYF
>TRBV4-3|TRBJ1-4|.|.
TGCGCCAGCAGCCAAGGCAGGGCGGAAAAACTGTTTTTT
CASSQGRAEKLFF
>TRBV28|TRBJ2-7|.|TRBD2
TGTGCCAGCTTCCCGGCACTAGCGACCTACGAGCAGTACTTC
CASFPALATYEQYF
>TRBV7-9|TRBJ1-4|.|TRBD1
TGTGCCAGCAGCTACGGGACAGGGTATGAAAAACTGTTTTTT
CASSYGTGYEKLFF
>TRBV6-5|TRBJ2-4|.|TRBD1
TGTGCCAGCAGTTGGGGACAGGGGCGAGCCAAAAACATTCAGTACTTC
CASSWGQGRAKNIQYF
>TRBV9|TRBJ2-7|.|TRBD2
TGTGCCAGCAGCGAGACTAGCGGGGGATACGAGCAGTACTTC
CASSETSGGYEQYF
>TRBV29-1|TRBJ2-1|.|.
TGCAGCGTTGAAGGCAGGCTCTTTACATGGAGCTATAATGAGCAGTTCTTC
CSVEGRLFTWSYNEQFF
>TRBV4-3|TRBJ1-1|.|.
TGCGCCAGCAGCCAAGACAGGGGAAGGTGGGAAGCTTTCTTT
CASSQDRGRWEAFF
>TRBV11-2|TRBJ2-5|.|TRBD1
TGTGCCAGCAGCCTGGGGACAGGGGGGGAGACCCAGTACTTC
CASSLGTGGETQYF
>TRBV12-5|TRBJ2-1|.|.
TGTGCTAGTGGTTTAGAAGGGATAAATGAGCAGTTCTTC
CASGLEGINEQFF
>TRBV24-1|TRBJ1-1|.|.
TGTGCCACCAGTGTACGTAGTAACACTGAAGCTTTCTTT
CATSVRSNTEAFF
>TRBV19|TRBJ1-2|.|.
TGTGCCAGCCAGTCTCTCGGGACTGACTATGGCTACACCTTC
CASQSLGTDYGYTF
>TRBV18|TRBJ1-6|.|TRBD1
TGTGCCAGCTCACCCACCCGGGACAGGGATTCACCCCTCCACTTT
CASSPTRDRDSPLHF
>TRBV27|TRBJ2-7|.|TRBD2
TGTGCCAGCAGACCCCGCCCACTAGCGACCGAACCCTACGAGCAGTACTTC
CASRPRPLATEPYEQYF
>TRBV10-3|TRBJ2-7|.|.
TGTGCCATCAGTGAGGACCTGTCCTACGAGCAGTACTTC
CAISEDLSYEQYF